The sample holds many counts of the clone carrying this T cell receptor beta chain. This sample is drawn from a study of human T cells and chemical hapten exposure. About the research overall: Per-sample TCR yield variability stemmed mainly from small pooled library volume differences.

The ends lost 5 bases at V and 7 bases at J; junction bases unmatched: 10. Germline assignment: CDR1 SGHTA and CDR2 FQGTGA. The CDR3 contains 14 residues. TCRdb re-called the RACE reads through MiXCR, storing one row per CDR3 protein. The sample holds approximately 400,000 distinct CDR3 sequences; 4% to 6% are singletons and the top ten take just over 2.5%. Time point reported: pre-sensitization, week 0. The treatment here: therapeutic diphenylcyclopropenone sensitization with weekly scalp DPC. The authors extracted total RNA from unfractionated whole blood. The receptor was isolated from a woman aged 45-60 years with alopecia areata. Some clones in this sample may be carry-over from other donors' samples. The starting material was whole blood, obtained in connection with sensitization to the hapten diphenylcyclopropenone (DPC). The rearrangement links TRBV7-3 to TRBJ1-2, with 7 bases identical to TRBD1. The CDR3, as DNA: TGTGCCAGCAGCCCGCAGACAGGGACGGGTGGCTACACCTTC. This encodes CASSPQTGTGGYTF. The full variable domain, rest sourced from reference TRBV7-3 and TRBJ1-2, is GAGVSQTPSNKVTEKGKYVELRCDPISGHTALYWYRQSLGQGPEFLIYFQGTGAADDSGLPNDRFFAVRPEGSVSTLKIQRTERGDSAVYLCASSPQTGTGGYTFGSGTRLTVV.